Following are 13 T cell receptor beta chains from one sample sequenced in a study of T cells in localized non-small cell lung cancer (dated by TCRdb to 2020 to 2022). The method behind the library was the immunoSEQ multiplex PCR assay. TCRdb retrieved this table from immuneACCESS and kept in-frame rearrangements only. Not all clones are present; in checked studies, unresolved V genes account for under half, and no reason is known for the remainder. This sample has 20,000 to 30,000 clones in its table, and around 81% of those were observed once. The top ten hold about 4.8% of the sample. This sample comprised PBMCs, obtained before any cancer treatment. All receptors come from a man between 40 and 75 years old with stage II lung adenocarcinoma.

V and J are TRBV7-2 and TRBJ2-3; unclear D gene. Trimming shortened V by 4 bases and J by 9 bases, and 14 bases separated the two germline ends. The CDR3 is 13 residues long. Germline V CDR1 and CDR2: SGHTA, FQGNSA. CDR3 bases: TGTGCCAGCAGCTCCGACGGGTGGGGAACGCAGTATTTT. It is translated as CASSSDGWGTQYF.

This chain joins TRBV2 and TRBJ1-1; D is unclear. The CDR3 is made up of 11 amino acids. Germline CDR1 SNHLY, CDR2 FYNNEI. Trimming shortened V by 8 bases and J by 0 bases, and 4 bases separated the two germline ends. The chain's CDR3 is CASAVNTEAFF. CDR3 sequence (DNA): TGTGCCAGCGCGGTGAACACTGAAGCTTTCTTT.

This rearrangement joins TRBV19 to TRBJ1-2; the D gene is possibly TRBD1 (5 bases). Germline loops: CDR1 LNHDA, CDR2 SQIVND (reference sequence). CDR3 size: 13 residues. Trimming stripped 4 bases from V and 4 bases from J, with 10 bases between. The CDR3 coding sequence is TGTGCCAGTAGTAATCCGGGACGCTATGGCTACACCTTC. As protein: CASSNPGRYGYTF.

CDR3 sequence reads: CAWSVMYEQYF. The CDR3 DNA reads as TGTGCCTGGAGTGTAATGTACGAGCAGTACTTC. This chain links TRBV30 with TRBJ2-7; no clear D gene. V lost 0 bases to trimming and J lost 4 bases, with 4 bases between them. From germline, CDR1 is GTSNPN and CDR2 SVGIG (reference sequence). The CDR3 has 11 amino acids.

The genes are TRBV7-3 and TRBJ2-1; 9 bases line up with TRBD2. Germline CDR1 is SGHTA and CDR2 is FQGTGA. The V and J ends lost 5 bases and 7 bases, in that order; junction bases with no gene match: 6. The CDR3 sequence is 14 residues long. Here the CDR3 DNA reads TGTGCCAGCAGCGAGGGACTAGCCGGAAATGAGCAGTTCTTC. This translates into CASSEGLAGNEQFF.

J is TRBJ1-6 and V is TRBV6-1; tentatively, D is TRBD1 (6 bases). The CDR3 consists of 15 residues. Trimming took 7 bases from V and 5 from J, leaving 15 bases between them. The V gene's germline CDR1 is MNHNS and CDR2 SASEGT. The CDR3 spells CASKEQGFDNSPLHF. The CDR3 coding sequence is TGTGCCAGCAAAGAACAGGGATTTGATAATTCACCCCTCCACTTT.

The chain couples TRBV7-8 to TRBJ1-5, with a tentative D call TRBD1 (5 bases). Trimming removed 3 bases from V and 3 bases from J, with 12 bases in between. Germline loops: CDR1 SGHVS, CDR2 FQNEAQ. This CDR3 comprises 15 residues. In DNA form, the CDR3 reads TGTGCCAGCAGCTTGGGGCCGGCTCTCAATCAGCCCCAGCATTTT. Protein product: CASSLGPALNQPQHF.

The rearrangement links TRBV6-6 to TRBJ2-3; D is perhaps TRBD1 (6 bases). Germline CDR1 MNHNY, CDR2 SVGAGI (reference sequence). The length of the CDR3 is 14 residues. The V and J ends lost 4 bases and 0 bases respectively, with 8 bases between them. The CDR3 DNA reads TGTGCCAGCAGTTTCGGACAGAGCACAGATACGCAGTATTTT. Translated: CASSFGQSTDTQYF.

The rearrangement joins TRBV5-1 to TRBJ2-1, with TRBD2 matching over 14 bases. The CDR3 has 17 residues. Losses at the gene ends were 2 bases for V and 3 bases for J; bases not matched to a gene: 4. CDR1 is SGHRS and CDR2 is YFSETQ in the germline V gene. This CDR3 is CASSFAGLAGVYNEQFF. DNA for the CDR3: TGCGCCAGCAGCTTTGCGGGACTAGCGGGGGTCTACAATGAGCAGTTCTTC.

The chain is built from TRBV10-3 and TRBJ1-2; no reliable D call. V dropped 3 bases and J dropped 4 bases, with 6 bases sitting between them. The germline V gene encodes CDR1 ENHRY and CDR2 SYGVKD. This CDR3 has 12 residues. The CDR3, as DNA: TGTGCCATCAGTGACGTCGGCTATGGCTACACCTTC. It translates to CAISDVGYGYTF.

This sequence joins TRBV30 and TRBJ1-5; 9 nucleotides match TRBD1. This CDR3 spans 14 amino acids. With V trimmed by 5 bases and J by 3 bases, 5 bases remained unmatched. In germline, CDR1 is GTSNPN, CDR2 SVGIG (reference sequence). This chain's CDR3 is CAWAGTGNNQPQHF. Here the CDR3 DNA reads TGTGCCTGGGCCGGGACAGGGAACAATCAGCCCCAGCATTTT.

CDR3 residues: CASRQGTVGDYGYTF. CDR3 in DNA: TGTGCCAGCAGGCAAGGGACAGTCGGGGACTATGGCTACACCTTC. V is TRBV5-6 and J is TRBJ1-2, with 7 bases lining up with TRBD1. The CDR3 contains 15 residues. With V trimmed by 5 bases and J by 3 bases, 10 bases remained unmatched. Looked up from germline, CDR1 is SGHDT and CDR2 is YYEEEE.

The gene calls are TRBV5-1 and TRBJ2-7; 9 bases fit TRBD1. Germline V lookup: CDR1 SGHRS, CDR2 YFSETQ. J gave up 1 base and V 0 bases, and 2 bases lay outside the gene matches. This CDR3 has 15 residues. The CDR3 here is CASSLEGQGSYEQYF. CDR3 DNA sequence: TGCGCCAGCAGCTTGGAGGGACAGGGATCCTACGAGCAGTACTTC.